This entry features one T cell receptor (beta chain) sequence. This record belongs to a study of OX40 agonist ivuxolimab in advanced cancers. Looking at the study overall: Age averaged about 60 years (range about 23 to 80), and roughly 80% were male.

Generated by immunoSEQ multiplex PCR, the TCRdb table keeps only in-frame clones and is missing some. Of just under 45,000 clones listed, 75% to 85% are singletons. The junction had 7 bases not matched to a gene; V was cut back by 4 bases and J by 5 bases. Per the germline V gene, CDR1 is SGHTA and CDR2 is FQGNSA. The CDR3 has 14 amino acids. The clonotype originates from an adult with an advanced solid tumor such as melanoma, head and neck, liver or kidney cancer. The sequencing used CD4+ or CD8+ T cells sorted from blood, collected in a trial of the OX40 agonist ivuxolimab. This sequence joins TRBV7-2 and TRBJ2-7, with 8 bases that match TRBD1. The CDR3 sequence: CASSSGQGQHEQYF. The CDR3 bases are TGTGCCAGCAGCTCAGGACAGGGACAACACGAGCAGTACTTC.